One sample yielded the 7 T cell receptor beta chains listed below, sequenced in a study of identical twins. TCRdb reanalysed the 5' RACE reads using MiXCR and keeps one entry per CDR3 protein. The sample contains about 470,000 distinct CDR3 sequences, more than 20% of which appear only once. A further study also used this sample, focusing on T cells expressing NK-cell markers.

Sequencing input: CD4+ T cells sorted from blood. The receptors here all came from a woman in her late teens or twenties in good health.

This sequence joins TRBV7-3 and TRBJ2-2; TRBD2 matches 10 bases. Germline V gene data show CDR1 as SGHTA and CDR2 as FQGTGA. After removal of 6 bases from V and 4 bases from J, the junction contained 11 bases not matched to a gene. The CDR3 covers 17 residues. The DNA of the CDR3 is TGTGCCAGCAGTATCCGACTAGCGGGTCTTAGCACCGGGGAGCTGTTTTTT. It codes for CASSIRLAGLSTGELFF.

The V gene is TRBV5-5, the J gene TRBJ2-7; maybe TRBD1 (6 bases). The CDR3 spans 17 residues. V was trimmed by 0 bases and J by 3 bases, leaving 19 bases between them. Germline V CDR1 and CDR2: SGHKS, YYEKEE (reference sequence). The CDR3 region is CASSLGTGLLPFYEQYF. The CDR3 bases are TGTGCCAGCAGCTTGGGAACAGGGCTCCTACCTTTCTACGAGCAGTACTTC.

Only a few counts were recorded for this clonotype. The DNA of the CDR3 is TGTGCCAGCAGCCAAGAAAGCAGGGGCACTGAAGCTTTCTTT. This translates into CASSQESRGTEAFF. The chain uses TRBV3-1 and TRBJ1-1, with TRBD1 as a possible D gene (6 bases). CDR1 and CDR2 (germline): LGHDT, YNNKEL (reference sequence). CDR3 length equals 14 residues. With 0 bases removed from V and 4 bases from J, the gap between germline ends came to 9 bases.

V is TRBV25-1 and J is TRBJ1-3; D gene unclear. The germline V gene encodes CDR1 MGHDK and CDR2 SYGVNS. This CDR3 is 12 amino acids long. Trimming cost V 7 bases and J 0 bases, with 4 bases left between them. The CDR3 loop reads CASTGSGNTIYF. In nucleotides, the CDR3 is TGTGCCAGCACGGGCTCTGGAAACACCATATATTTT.

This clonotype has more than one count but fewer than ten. CDR3 region: CSATQTSGEETQYF. The CDR3 DNA reads TGCAGTGCCACACAGACTAGCGGGGAAGAGACCCAGTACTTC. This chain links TRBV20-1 with TRBJ2-5; 11 bases are a match to TRBD2. The germline gives CDR1 DFQATT, CDR2 SNEGSKA (reference sequence). This CDR3 has 14 residues. J was trimmed by 3 bases and V by 6 bases; bases with no gene match: 6.

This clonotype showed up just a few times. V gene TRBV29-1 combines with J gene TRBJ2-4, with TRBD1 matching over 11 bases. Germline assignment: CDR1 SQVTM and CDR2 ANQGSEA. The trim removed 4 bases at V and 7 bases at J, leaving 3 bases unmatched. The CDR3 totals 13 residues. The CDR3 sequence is CSVAGQGGNIQYF. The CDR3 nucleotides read TGCAGCGTTGCGGGACAGGGGGGGAACATTCAGTACTTC.

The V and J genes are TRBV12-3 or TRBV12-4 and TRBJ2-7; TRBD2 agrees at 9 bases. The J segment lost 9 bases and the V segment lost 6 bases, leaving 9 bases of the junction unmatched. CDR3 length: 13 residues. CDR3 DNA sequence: TGTGCCAGCAGCCGCGGGGGGGGGAGGGCGCAGTACTTC. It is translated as CASSRGGGRAQYF.